The source of this T cell receptor beta chain is a study of cytomegalovirus exposure and HLA in healthy donors. Study background: A prior study identified 110 million or so unique TCR beta sequences from 200 million or so T cells.

Vbeta (60) and Jbeta (13) primers were used in the PCR. Only in-frame clones appear in the TCRdb table, and some are missing; sequencing was by immunoSEQ multiplex PCR. The sample has 150,000 to 200,000 clones; about 80% are singletons. The CDR3 has 15 amino acids. CDR1 is SGHRS and CDR2 is YFSETQ in the germline V gene. With V trimmed by 5 bases and J by 3 bases, 6 bases remained unmatched. This sequence joins TRBV5-1 and TRBJ2-1, with 9 nucleotides matching TRBD2. The specimen sequenced was PBMCs. This receptor was obtained from a woman aged 25-40 years in good health and CMV-seropositive. The CDR3 DNA reads TGCGCCAGCAGACCCGGGACTAGCAGCTACAATGAGCAGTTCTTC. It yields the protein CASRPGTSSYNEQFF.